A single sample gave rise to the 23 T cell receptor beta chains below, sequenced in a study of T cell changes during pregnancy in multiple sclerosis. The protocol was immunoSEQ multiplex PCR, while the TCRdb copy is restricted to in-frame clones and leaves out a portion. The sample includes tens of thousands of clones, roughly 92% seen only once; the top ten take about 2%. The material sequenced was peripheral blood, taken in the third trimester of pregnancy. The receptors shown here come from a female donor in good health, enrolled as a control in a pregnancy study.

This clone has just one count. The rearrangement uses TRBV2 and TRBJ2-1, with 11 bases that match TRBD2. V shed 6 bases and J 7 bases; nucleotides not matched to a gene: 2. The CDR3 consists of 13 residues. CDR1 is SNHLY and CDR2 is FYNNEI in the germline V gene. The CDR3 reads CASRGTSGNEQFF. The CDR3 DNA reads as TGTGCCAGCAGGGGGACTAGCGGAAATGAGCAGTTCTTC.

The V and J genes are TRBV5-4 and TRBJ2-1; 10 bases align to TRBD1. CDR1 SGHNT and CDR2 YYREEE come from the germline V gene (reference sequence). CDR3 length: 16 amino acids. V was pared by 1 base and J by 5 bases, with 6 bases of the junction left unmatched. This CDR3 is CASSLPGTGVDNEQFF. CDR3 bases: TGTGCCAGCAGCTTGCCTGGGACAGGGGTGGACAATGAGCAGTTCTTC.

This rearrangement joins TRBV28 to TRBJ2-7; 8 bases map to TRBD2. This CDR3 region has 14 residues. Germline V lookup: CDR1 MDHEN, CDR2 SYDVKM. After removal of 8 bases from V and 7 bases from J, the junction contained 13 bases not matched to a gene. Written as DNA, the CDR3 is TGTGCCAGCGGGAGAGCGGGGGCTCTACGGGAGCAGTACTTC. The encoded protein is CASGRAGALREQYF.

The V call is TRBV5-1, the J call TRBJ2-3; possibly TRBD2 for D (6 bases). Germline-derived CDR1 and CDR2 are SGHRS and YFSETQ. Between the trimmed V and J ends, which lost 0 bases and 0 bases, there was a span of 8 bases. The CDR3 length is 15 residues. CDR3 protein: CASSLGGTSTDTQYF. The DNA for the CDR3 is TGCGCCAGCAGCTTGGGGGGGACTAGCACAGATACGCAGTATTTT.

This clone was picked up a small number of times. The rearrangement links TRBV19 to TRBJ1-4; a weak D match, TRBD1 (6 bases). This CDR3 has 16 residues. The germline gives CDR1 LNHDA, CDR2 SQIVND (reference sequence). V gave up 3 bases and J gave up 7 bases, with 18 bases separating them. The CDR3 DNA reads TGTGCCAGTAGTATGGTCACCGCAGGGGAAGGTGAAAAACTGTTTTTT. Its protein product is CASSMVTAGEGEKLFF.

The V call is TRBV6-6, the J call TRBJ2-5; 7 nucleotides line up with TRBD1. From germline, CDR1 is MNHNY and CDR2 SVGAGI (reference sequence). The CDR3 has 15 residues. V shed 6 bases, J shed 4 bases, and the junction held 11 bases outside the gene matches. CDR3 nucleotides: TGTGCCAGCAGGGACACAGGGGTGAGAGGAGAGACCCAGTACTTC. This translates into CASRDTGVRGETQYF.

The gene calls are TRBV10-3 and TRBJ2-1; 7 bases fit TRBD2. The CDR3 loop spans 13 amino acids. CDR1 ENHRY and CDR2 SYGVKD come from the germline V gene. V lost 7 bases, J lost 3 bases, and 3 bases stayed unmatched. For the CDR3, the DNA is TGTGCCATCAAGGGCGGGGGCTACAATGAGCAGTTCTTC. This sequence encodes CAIKGGGYNEQFF.

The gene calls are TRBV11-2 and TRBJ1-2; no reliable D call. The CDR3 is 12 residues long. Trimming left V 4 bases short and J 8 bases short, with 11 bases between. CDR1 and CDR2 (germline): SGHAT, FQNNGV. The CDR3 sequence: CASSSEQRGYTF. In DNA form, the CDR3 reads TGTGCCAGCAGCTCAGAACAGCGGGGCTACACCTTC. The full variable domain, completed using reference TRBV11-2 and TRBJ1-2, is EAGVAQSPRYKIIEKRQSVAFWCNPISGHATLYWYQQILGQGPKLLIQFQNNGVVDDSQLPKDRFSAERLKGVDSTLKIQPAKLEDSAVYLCASSSEQRGYTFGSGTRLTVV.

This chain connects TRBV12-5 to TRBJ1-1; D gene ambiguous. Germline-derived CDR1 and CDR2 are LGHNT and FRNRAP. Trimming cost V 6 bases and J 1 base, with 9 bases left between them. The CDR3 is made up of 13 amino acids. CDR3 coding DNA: TGTGCTAGTGGATACAACCCGAACACTGAAGCTTTCTTT. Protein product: CASGYNPNTEAFF.

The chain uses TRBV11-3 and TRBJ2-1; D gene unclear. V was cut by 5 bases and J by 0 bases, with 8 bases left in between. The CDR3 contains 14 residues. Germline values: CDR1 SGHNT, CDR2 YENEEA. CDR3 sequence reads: CASSPTGSYNEQFF. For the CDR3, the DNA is TGTGCCAGCAGCCCGACTGGCTCCTACAATGAGCAGTTCTTC.

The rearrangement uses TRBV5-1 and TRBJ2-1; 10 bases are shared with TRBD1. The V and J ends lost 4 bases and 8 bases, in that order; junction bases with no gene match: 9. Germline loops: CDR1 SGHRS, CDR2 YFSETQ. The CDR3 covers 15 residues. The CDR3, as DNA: TGCGCCAGCAGCACCCCGGACAGGGGGACTGATGAGCAGTTCTTC. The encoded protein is CASSTPDRGTDEQFF.

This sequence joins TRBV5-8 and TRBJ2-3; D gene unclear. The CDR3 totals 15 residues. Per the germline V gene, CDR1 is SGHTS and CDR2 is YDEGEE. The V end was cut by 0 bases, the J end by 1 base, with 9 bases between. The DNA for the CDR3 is TGTGCCAGCAGCTTGGCAGTTTCAGGCACAGATACGCAGTATTTT. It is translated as CASSLAVSGTDTQYF. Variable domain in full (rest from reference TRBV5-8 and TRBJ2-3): EAGVTQSPTHLIKTRGQQATLRCSPISGHTSVYWYQQALGLGLQFLLWYDEGEERNRGNFPPRFSGRQFPNYSSELNVNALELEDSALYLCASSLAVSGTDTQYFGPGTRLTVL.

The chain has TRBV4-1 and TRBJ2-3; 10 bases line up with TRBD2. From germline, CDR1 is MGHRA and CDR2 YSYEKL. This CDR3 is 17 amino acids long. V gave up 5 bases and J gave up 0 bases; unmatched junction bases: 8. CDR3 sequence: CASSEAGLAVSTDTQYF. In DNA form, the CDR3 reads TGCGCCAGCAGCGAAGCCGGACTAGCGGTTAGCACAGATACGCAGTATTTT.

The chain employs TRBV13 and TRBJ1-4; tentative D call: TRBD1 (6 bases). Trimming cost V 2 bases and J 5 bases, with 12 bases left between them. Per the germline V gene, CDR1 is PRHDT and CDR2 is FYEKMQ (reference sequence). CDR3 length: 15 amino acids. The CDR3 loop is CASSLRTVLNEKLFF. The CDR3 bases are TGTGCCAGCAGCTTAAGGACAGTACTAAATGAAAAACTGTTTTTT.

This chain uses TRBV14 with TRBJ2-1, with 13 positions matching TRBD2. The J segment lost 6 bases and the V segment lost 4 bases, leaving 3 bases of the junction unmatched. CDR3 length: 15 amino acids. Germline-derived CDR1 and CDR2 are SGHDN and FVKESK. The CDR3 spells CASSRLAGGLNEQFF. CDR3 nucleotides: TGTGCCAGCAGCCGACTAGCGGGAGGACTCAATGAGCAGTTCTTC.

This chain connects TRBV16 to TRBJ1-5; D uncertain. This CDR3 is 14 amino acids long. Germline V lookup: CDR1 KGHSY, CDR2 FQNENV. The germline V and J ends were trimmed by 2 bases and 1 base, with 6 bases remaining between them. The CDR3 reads CASSQQQSNQPQHF. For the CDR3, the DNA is TGTGCCAGCAGCCAACAACAAAGCAATCAGCCCCAGCATTTT.

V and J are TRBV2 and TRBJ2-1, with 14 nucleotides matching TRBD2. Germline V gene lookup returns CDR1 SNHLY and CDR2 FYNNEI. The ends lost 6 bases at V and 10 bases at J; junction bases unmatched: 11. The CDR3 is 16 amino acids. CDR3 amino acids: CASRAGGTSGGWEQFF. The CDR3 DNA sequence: TGTGCCAGCAGGGCAGGAGGGACTAGCGGGGGTTGGGAGCAGTTCTTC.

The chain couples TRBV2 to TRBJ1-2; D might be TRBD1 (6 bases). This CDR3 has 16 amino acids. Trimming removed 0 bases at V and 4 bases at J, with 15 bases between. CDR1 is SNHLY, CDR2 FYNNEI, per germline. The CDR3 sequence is CASSEAPPGHGYGYTF. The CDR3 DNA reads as TGTGCCAGCAGTGAAGCACCTCCGGGACACGGCTATGGCTACACCTTC.

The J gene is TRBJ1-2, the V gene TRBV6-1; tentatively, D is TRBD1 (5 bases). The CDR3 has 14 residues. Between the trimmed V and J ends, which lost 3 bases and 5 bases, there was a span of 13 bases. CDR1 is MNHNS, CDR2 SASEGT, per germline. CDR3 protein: CASSDIGRVYGYTF. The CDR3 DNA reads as TGTGCCAGCAGTGATATCGGCAGGGTTTATGGCTACACCTTC.

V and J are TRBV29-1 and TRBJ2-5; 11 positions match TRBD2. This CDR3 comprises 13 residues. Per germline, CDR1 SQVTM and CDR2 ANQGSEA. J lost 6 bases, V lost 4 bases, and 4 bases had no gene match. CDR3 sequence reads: CSVVAGGPKTQYF. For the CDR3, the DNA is TGCAGCGTTGTAGCGGGAGGGCCAAAGACCCAGTACTTC.

The DNA of the CDR3 is TGTGCCAGCAGCCCCTGGACAGGGGCGAAGGAGACCCAGTACTTC. It encodes CASSPWTGAKETQYF. The rearrangement uses TRBV5-8 and TRBJ2-5, with TRBD1 identical over 9 bases. This CDR3 has 15 amino acids. J was trimmed by 5 bases and V by 4 bases; bases with no gene match: 9. The germline V gene encodes CDR1 SGHTS and CDR2 YDEGEE. The variable domain in full, completed from reference TRBV5-8 and TRBJ2-5, reads EAGVTQSPTHLIKTRGQQATLRCSPISGHTSVYWYQQALGLGLQFLLWYDEGEERNRGNFPPRFSGRQFPNYSSELNVNALELEDSALYLCASSPWTGAKETQYFGPGTRLLVL.

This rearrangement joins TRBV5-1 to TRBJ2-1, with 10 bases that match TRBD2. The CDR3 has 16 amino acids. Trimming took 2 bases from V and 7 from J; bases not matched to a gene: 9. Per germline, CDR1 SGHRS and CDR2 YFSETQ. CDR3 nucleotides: TGCGCCAGCAGCTTTTCTAGCGGGGGTGCGTTTAATGAGCAGTTCTTC. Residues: CASSFSSGGAFNEQFF.

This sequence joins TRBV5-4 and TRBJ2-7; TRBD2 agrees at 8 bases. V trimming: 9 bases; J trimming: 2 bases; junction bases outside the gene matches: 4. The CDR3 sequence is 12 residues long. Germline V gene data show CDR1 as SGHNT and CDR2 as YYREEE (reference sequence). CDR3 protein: CAMGGLAYEQYF. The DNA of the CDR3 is TGTGCCATGGGGGGACTAGCCTACGAGCAGTACTTC.